The 20 T cell receptor beta chains in this list originate from one sample, sequenced in a study of neurological immune-mediated disorders. TCRdb reprocessed the 5' RACE reads with MiXCR, giving one entry per CDR3 protein. This sample has tens of thousands of distinct CDR3 sequences, with 2% to 2.5% found just once. The material sequenced was PBMCs. These receptors all stem from a man aged 50 to 59 with multiple sclerosis.

This clonotype has ten or more counts. The chain employs TRBV5-1 and TRBJ2-7; a possible D gene is TRBD1 (6 bases). The ends were cut back, 0 bases at V and 2 bases at J, with 12 bases in the middle. The CDR3 covers 15 residues. Germline V gene data show CDR1 as SGHRS and CDR2 as YFSETQ. For the CDR3, the DNA is TGCGCCAGCAGCTTGGGAGGGGGAAACACCTACGAGCAGTACTTC. This gives the protein CASSLGGGNTYEQYF.

The table lists this clonotype with many counts. The gene calls are TRBV5-5 and TRBJ1-1; tentatively, D is TRBD1 (6 bases). The germline V gene encodes CDR1 SGHKS and CDR2 YYEKEE (reference sequence). V lost 3 bases to trimming and J lost 4 bases, with 13 bases between them. The CDR3 is 14 residues long. DNA for the CDR3: TGTGCCAGCAGCTCAAGGGGGGGCGGCACTGAAGCTTTCTTT. Translation gives CASSSRGGGTEAFF. The full variable domain, rest sourced from reference TRBV5-5 and TRBJ1-1, is DAGVTQSPTHLIKTRGQQVTLRCSPISGHKSVSWYQQVLGQGPQFIFQYYEKEERGRGNFPDRFSARQFPNYSSELNVNALLLGDSALYLCASSSRGGGTEAFFGQGTRLTVV.

This clonotype was counted at least ten times. The CDR3 reads CASRGASQETQYF. The CDR3 nucleotides are TGTGCCTCCAGGGGGGCTTCCCAAGAGACCCAGTACTTC. The chain combines TRBV10-3 with TRBJ2-5, with D perhaps TRBD1 (7 bases). Trimming took 11 bases from V and 1 from J, leaving 14 bases between them. Germline V lookup: CDR1 ENHRY, CDR2 SYGVKD. This CDR3 contains 13 residues.

This clonotype was recorded at least ten times. The V call is TRBV28, the J call TRBJ1-5; D gene uncertain. Per germline, CDR1 MDHEN and CDR2 SYDVKM. The CDR3 extends over 16 amino acids. The germline V and J ends were trimmed by 0 bases and 7 bases, with 16 bases remaining between them. CDR3 bases: TGTGCCAGCAGTTTATGGGGATTCGGAGTGGGACAGCCCCAGCATTTT. Its translation: CASSLWGFGVGQPQHF.

This clonotype was seen many times. The chain is built from TRBV4-2 and TRBJ1-1; 9 bases are a match to TRBD1. Germline V gives CDR1 LGHNA, CDR2 YNFKEQ. CDR3 length: 14 amino acids. With 0 bases clipped from V and 5 bases from J, the junction kept 1 base outside the gene matches. The DNA for the CDR3 is TGTGCCAGCAGCCAAGAACAGGGGGCGACTGAAGCTTTCTTT. This encodes CASSQEQGATEAFF.

The chain is built from TRBV30 and TRBJ1-1; D gene unclear. This CDR3 has 14 residues. Per germline, CDR1 GTSNPN and CDR2 SVGIG (reference sequence). V lost 3 bases and J 0 bases, leaving 11 bases between the germline ends. Here the CDR3 reads CAWSPDGVNTEAFF. As DNA, the CDR3 is TGTGCCTGGAGCCCCGACGGGGTGAACACTGAAGCTTTCTTT.

The table lists this clonotype with many counts. The chain recombines TRBV5-6 with TRBJ2-3, with no clear D. This CDR3 contains 13 residues. Germline V gives CDR1 SGHDT, CDR2 YYEEEE. V dropped 4 bases and J dropped 7 bases, with 13 bases sitting between them. CDR3 sequence reads: CASSRPVENTQYF. The DNA for the CDR3 is TGTGCCAGCAGCCGCCCTGTGGAAAATACGCAGTATTTT.

This clonotype was counted at least ten times. The CDR3 is CASSATYNEQFF. CDR3 DNA: TGTGCCAGCAGCGCGACCTACAATGAGCAGTTCTTC. V usage is TRBV9 and J usage is TRBJ2-1, with unresolved D. Trimming took 3 bases from V and 2 from J, leaving 3 bases between them. Germline loops: CDR1 SGDLS, CDR2 YYNGEE. This CDR3 has 12 amino acids.

This clonotype appeared many times. The CDR3 region has the DNA TGTGCCTGGAGTGTATCTGGCGGGGCCTCAGCCAAAAACATTCAGTACTTC. Its protein product is CAWSVSGGASAKNIQYF. V is TRBV30 and J is TRBJ2-4; a possible D gene is TRBD2 (6 bases). V was shortened by 0 bases and J by 0 bases, with 15 bases between the two germline ends. This CDR3 contains 17 residues. The germline gives CDR1 GTSNPN, CDR2 SVGIG (reference sequence).

There are many counts of this clonotype. The V gene is TRBV5-1, the J gene TRBJ2-7; D may correspond to TRBD1 or TRBD2 (5 bases each). With 2 bases removed from V and 2 bases from J, the gap between germline ends came to 11 bases. The CDR3 loop spans 14 amino acids. Germline V gene sequence: CDR1 SGHRS, CDR2 YFSETQ. CDR3 sequence: CASSFEQGPYEQYF. CDR3 in DNA: TGCGCCAGCAGCTTCGAGCAGGGACCCTACGAGCAGTACTTC.

This clonotype was observed at least ten times. As DNA, the CDR3 is TGTGCCAGCAGTCGAATACCAGGGGGACAAGAGACCCAGTACTTC. Translated, it gives CASSRIPGGQETQYF. The rearrangement uses TRBV6-2 or TRBV6-3 and TRBJ2-5; 7 positions match TRBD1. After removal of 5 bases from V and 2 bases from J, the junction contained 8 bases not matched to a gene. CDR3 size: 15 residues. Germline V gene sequence: CDR1 MNHEY, CDR2 SVGEGT.

This clonotype was picked up many times. The V call is TRBV20-1, the J call TRBJ1-1; perhaps TRBD1 as D (5 bases). The CDR3 consists of 13 residues. The germline V gene has CDR1 DFQATT and CDR2 SNEGSKA (reference sequence). The V end was cut by 3 bases, the J end by 3 bases, with 11 bases between. The CDR3 loop is CSARTAGDTEAFF. The DNA for the CDR3 is TGCAGTGCTAGGACTGCGGGGGACACTGAAGCTTTCTTT.

The table lists this clonotype with many counts. V gene TRBV13 combines with J gene TRBJ2-4, with TRBD1 matching 7 bases. Germline assignment: CDR1 PRHDT and CDR2 FYEKMQ (reference sequence). The V gene end was trimmed by 5 bases and the J gene end by 6 bases; junction bases not matched to a gene: 4. The CDR3 totals 13 residues. CDR3 region: CASSRGGGNIQYF. In DNA, the CDR3 is TGTGCCAGCAGCCGAGGGGGCGGAAACATTCAGTACTTC.

This chain uses TRBV7-3 with TRBJ2-5, with 10 bases identical to TRBD1. The germline V gene encodes CDR1 SGHTA and CDR2 FQGTGA. This CDR3 is 17 amino acids long. V trimming: 4 bases; J trimming: 5 bases; junction bases outside the gene matches: 13. As DNA, the CDR3 is TGTGCCAGCAGCTCGGGGGGGACAGGGGCGTATCGGGAGACCCAGTACTTC. Its protein product is CASSSGGTGAYRETQYF.

Ten or more counts support this clonotype. The V gene is TRBV24-1, the J gene TRBJ2-1, with 10 bases lining up with TRBD1. CDR1 is KGHDR and CDR2 is SFDVKD in the germline V gene. V gave up 7 bases and J gave up 0 bases; unmatched junction bases: 5. The CDR3 length is 16 residues. This CDR3 reads CATRGTGEGSYNEQFF. The DNA of the CDR3 is TGTGCCACCAGGGGGACAGGGGAGGGCTCCTACAATGAGCAGTTCTTC.

This clonotype was recorded many times. J is TRBJ2-7 and V is TRBV27; 7 bases map to TRBD2. Unmatched junction bases numbered 5, after V lost 6 bases and J lost 6 bases. Germline CDR1 MNHEY, CDR2 SMNVEV (reference sequence). The CDR3 runs 12 residues. This CDR3 reads CASSGRLGEQYF. The CDR3, as DNA: TGTGCCAGCAGCGGGAGGTTGGGCGAGCAGTACTTC.

This clonotype appeared many times. J is TRBJ1-1 and V is TRBV6-1; TRBD1 aligns across 8 bases. Germline V gene sequence: CDR1 MNHNS, CDR2 SASEGT. CDR3 size: 14 residues. The V and J ends lost 7 bases and 4 bases, in that order; junction bases with no gene match: 8. CDR3 residues: CASTTRTGLTEAFF. CDR3 bases: TGTGCCAGCACTACCCGGACAGGGCTCACTGAAGCTTTCTTT.

Many counts were recorded for this clonotype. The CDR3 region has the DNA TGTGCCACCAGCAGAGACCCTAGCGGACCGGGCGAGACCCAGTACTTC. Translating gives CATSRDPSGPGETQYF. This chain joins TRBV15 and TRBJ2-5, with 7 bases aligning to TRBD2. Trimming cost V 0 bases and J 5 bases; bases outside gene matches: 9. Germline V lookup: CDR1 LNHNV, CDR2 YYDKDF (reference sequence). The CDR3 spans 16 residues.

This clonotype was found many times. This rearrangement joins TRBV6-2 or TRBV6-3 to TRBJ1-6; D remains ambiguous. This CDR3 contains 12 residues. V was clipped by 2 bases and J by 9 bases, with 5 bases between them. Germline V lookup: CDR1 MNHEY, CDR2 SVGEGT. In nucleotides, the CDR3 is TGTGCCAGCAGTTACGGTAGTTCACCCCTCCACTTT. It yields the protein CASSYGSSPLHF.

This clonotype has at least ten counts. The gene calls are TRBV13 and TRBJ1-3; D unresolved. V was clipped by 4 bases and J by 0 bases, with 16 bases between them. Germline V gene sequence: CDR1 PRHDT, CDR2 FYEKMQ (reference sequence). The CDR3 sequence is 17 residues long. CDR3 nucleotides: TGTGCCAGCAGCTACCTTACAGACTATTACTCTGGAAACACCATATATTTT. It yields the protein CASSYLTDYYSGNTIYF.